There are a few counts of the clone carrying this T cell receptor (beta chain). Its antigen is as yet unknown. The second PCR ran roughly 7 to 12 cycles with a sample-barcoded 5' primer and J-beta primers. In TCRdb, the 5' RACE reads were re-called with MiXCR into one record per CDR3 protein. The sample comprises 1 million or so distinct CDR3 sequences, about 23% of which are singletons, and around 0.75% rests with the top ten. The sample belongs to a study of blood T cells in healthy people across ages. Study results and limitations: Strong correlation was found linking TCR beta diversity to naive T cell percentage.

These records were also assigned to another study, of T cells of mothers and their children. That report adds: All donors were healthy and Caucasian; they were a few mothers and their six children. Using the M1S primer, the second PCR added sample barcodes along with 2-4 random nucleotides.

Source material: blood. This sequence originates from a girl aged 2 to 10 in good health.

As DNA, the CDR3 is TGTGCCAGCAGTTTTGAGGGCACGGGTGAAAAACTGTTTTTT. Its translation: CASSFEGTGEKLFF. The V call is TRBV28, the J call TRBJ1-4; D not resolved. V was pared by 3 bases and J by 7 bases, with 12 bases between. Germline V gene sequence: CDR1 MDHEN, CDR2 SYDVKM. The CDR3 is made up of 14 amino acids.